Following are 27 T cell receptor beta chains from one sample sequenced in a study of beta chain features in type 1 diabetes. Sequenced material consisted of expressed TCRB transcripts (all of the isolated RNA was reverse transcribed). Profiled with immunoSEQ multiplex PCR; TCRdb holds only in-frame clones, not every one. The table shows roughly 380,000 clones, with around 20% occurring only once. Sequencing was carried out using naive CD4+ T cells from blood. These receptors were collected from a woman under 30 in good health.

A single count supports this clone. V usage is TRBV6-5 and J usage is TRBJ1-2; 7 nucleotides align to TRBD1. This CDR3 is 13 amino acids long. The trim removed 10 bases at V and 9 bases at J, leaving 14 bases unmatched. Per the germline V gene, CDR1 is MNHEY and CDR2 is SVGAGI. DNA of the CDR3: TGTGCCACCAAGCGGACCAACAGGGGAAGCTACACCTTC. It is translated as CATKRTNRGSYTF.

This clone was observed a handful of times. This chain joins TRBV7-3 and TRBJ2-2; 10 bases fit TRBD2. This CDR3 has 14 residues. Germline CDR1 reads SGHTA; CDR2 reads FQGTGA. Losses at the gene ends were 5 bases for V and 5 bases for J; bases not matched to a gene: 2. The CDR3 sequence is CASSLGLATGELFF. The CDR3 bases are TGTGCCAGCAGCCTGGGACTAGCGACCGGGGAGCTGTTTTTT.

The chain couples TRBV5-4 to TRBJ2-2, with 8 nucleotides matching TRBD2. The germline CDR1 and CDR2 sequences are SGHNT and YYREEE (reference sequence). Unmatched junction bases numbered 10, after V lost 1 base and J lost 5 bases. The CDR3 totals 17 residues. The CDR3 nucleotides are TGTGCCAGCAGCTTGATGGCCAGCGGGGGAGGGACCGGGGAGCTGTTTTTT. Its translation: CASSLMASGGGTGELFF.

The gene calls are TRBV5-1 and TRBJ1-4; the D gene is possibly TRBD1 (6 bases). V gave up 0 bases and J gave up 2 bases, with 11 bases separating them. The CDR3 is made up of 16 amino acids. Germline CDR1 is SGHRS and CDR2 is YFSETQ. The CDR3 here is CASSLDQGSTNEKLFF. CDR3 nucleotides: TGCGCCAGCAGCTTGGATCAGGGGTCCACTAATGAAAAACTGTTTTTT. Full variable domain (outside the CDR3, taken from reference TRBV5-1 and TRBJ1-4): KAGVTQTPRYLIKTRGQQVTLSCSPISGHRSVSWYQQTPGQGLQFLFEYFSETQRNKGNFPGRFSGRQFSNSRSEMNVSTLELGDSALYLCASSLDQGSTNEKLFFGSGTQLSVL.

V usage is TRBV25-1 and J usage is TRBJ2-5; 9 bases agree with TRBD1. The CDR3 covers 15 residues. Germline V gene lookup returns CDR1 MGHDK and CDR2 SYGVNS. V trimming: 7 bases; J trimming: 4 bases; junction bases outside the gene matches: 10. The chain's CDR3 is CASTGQEGQGETQYF. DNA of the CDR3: TGTGCCAGCACCGGCCAGGAGGGACAGGGAGAGACCCAGTACTTC.

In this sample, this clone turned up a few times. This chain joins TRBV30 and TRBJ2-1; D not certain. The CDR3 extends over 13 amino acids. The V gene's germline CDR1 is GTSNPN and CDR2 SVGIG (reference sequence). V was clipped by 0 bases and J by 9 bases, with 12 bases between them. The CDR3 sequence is CAWSVRPTGEQFF. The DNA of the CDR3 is TGTGCCTGGAGTGTACGACCGACGGGTGAGCAGTTCTTC.

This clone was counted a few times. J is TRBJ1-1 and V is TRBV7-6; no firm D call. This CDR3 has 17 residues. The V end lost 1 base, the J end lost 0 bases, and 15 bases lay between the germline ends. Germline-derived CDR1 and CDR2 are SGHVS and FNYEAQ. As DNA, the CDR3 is TGTGCCAGCAGCTTAGGGCGGCTGGTAAACCTGAACACTGAAGCTTTCTTT. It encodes CASSLGRLVNLNTEAFF.

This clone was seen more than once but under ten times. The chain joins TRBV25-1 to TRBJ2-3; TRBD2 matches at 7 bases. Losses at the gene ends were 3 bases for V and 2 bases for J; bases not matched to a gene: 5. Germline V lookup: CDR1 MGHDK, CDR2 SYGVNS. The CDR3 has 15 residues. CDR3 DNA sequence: TGTGCCAGCAGTGACCAGCGGGACCACACAGATACGCAGTATTTT. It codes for CASSDQRDHTDTQYF.

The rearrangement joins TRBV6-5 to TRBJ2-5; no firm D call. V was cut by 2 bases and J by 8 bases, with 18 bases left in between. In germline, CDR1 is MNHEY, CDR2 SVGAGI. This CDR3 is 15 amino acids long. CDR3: CASSYGRNPRDTQYF. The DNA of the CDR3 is TGTGCCAGCAGTTACGGGCGCAATCCAAGAGATACCCAGTACTTC.

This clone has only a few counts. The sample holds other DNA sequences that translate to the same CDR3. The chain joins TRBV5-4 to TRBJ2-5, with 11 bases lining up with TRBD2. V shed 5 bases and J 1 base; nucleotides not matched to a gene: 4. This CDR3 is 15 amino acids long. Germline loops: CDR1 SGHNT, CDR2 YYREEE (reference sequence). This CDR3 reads CASSSGTSGQETQYF. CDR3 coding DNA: TGTGCCAGCAGTTCCGGGACTAGCGGCCAAGAGACCCAGTACTTC.

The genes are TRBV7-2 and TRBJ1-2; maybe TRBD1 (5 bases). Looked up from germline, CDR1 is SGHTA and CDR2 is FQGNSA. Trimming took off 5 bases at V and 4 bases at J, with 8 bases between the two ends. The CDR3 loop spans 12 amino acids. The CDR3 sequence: CASSTQGYGYTF. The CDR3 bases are TGTGCCAGCAGCACCCAGGGCTATGGCTACACCTTC.

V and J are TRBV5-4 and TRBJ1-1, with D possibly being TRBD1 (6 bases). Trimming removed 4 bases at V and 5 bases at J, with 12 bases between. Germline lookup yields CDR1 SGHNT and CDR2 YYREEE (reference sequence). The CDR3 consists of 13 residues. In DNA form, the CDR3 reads TGTGCCAGCAGCCCCGACAGGACTACTGAAGCTTTCTTT. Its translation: CASSPDRTTEAFF.

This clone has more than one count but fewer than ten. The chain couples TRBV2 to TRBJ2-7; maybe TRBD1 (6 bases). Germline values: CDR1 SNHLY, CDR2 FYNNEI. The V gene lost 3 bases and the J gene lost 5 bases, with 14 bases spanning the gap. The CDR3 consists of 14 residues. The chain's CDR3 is CASSDSGVENEQYF. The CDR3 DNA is TGTGCCAGCAGTGATTCAGGGGTAGAAAACGAGCAGTACTTC. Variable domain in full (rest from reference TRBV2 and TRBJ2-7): EPEVTQTPSHQVTQMGQEVILRCVPISNHLYFYWYRQILGQKVEFLVSFYNNEISEKSEIFDDQFSVERPDGSNFTLKIRSTKLEDSAMYFCASSDSGVENEQYFGPGTRLTVT.

For the CDR3, the DNA is TGTGCCAGCAGCCCAAAGGGAGAAATCGAGGCCCAGTACTTC. It codes for CASSPKGEIEAQYF. The chain links TRBV5-4 to TRBJ2-5, with D maybe TRBD2 (5 bases). This CDR3 has 14 residues. V was cut by 4 bases and J by 9 bases, with 19 bases left in between. CDR1 is SGHNT and CDR2 is YYREEE in the germline V gene (reference sequence).

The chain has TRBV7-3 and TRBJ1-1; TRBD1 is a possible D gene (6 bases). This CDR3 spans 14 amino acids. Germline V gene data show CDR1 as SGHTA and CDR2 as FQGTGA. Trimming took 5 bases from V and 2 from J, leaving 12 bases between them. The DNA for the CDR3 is TGTGCCAGCAGCCCAGGACAGAGTAACACTGAAGCTTTCTTT. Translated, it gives CASSPGQSNTEAFF.

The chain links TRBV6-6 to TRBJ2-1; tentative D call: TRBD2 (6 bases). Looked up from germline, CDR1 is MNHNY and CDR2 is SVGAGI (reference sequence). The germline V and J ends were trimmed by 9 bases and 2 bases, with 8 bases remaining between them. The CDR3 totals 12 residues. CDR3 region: CASRGTYNEQFF. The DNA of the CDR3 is TGTGCCAGTCGCGGGACCTACAATGAGCAGTTCTTC.

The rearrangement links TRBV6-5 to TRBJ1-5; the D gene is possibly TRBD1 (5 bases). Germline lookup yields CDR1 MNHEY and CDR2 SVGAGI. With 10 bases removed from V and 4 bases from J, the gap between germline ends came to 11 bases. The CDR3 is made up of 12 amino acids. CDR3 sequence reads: CATKQGNQPQHF. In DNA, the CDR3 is TGTGCCACAAAGCAGGGTAATCAGCCCCAGCATTTT.

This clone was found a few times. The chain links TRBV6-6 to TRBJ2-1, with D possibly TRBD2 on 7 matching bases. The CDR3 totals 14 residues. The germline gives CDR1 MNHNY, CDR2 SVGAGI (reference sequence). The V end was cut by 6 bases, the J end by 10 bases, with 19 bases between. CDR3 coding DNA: TGTGCCAGCAGAACTAGTGACGGGGGGCGGGAGCAGTTCTTC. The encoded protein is CASRTSDGGREQFF.

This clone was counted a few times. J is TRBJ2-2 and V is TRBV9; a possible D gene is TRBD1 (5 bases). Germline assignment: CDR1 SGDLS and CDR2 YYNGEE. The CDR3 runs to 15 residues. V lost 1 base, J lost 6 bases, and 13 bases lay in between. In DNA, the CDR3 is TGTGCCAGCAGCGTAAGGGGCTCGTCGCCCGGGGAGCTGTTTTTT. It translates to CASSVRGSSPGELFF.

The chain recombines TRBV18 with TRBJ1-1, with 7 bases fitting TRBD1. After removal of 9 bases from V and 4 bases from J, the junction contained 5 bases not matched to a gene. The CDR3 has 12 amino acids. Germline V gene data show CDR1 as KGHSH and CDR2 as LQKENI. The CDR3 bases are TGTGCCAGTTTTCAGGGGGGCACTGAAGCTTTCTTT. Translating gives CASFQGGTEAFF.

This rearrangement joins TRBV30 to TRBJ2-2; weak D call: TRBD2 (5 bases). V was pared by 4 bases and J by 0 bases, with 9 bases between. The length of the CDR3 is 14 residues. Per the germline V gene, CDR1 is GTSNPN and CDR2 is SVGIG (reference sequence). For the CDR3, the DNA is TGTGCCTGGACTGAGGGCTCGAACACCGGGGAGCTGTTTTTT. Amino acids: CAWTEGSNTGELFF.

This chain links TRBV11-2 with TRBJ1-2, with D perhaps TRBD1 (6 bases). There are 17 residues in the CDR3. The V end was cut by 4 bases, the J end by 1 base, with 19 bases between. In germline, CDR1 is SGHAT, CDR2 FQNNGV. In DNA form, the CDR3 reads TGTGCCAGCAGCTCAGGGACATTTCCGACCAGTAACTATGGCTACACCTTC. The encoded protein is CASSSGTFPTSNYGYTF.

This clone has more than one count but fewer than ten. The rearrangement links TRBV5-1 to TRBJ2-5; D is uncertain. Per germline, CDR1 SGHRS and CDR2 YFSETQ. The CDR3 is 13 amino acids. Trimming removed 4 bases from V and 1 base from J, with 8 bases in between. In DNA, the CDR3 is TGCGCCAGCAGCGCACAGATCCAAGAGACCCAGTACTTC. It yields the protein CASSAQIQETQYF.

The CDR3 nucleotides are TGTGCCATCAGTGAGTGGGAGGGAAAAACCTACAATGAGCAGTTCTTC. Encoded protein: CAISEWEGKTYNEQFF. The V call is TRBV10-3, the J call TRBJ2-1; TRBD2 matches 7 bases. The germline V gene has CDR1 ENHRY and CDR2 SYGVKD. The CDR3 is made up of 16 amino acids. The V segment lost 1 base and the J segment 2 bases; nucleotides outside the gene matches: 5.

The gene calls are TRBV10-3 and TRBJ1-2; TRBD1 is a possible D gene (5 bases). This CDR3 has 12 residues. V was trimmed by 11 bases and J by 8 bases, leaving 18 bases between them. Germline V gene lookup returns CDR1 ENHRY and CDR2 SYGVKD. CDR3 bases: TGTGCCTCCAGGGAGGCTCTCAGGGGCTACACCTTC. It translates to CASREALRGYTF.

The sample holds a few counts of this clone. In DNA, the CDR3 is TGTGCCTGGAGTCCTCCGGGACAGGGGGCGAAGGACAATCAGCCCCAGCATTTT. This encodes CAWSPPGQGAKDNQPQHF. The chain has TRBV30 and TRBJ1-5; TRBD1 matches at 12 bases. Germline lookup yields CDR1 GTSNPN and CDR2 SVGIG (reference sequence). The CDR3 length is 18 residues. V shed 2 bases and J 3 bases; nucleotides not matched to a gene: 11.

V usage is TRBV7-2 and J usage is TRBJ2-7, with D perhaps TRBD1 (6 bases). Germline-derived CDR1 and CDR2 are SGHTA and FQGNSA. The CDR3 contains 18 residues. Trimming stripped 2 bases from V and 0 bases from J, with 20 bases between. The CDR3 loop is CASSLRQSTGRRSYEQYF. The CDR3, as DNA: TGTGCCAGCAGCTTACGGCAATCGACAGGAAGACGCTCCTACGAGCAGTACTTC. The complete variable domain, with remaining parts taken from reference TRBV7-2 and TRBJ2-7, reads GAGVSQSPSNKVTEKGKDVELRCDPISGHTALYWYRQSLGQGLEFLIYFQGNSAPDKSGLPSDRFSAERTGGSVSTLTIQRTQQEDSAVYLCASSLRQSTGRRSYEQYFGPGTRLTVT.